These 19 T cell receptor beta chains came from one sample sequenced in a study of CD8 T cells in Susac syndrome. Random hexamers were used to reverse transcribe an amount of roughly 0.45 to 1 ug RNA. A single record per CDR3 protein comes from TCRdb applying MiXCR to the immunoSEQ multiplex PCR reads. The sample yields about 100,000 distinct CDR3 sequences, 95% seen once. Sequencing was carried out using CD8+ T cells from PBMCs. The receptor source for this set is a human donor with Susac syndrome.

Here the CDR3 reads CASSVGDPNQPQHF. In DNA form, the CDR3 reads TGTGCCAGCAGCGTAGGGGACCCGAATCAGCCCCAGCATTTT. This chain joins TRBV9 and TRBJ1-5, with a possible D match to TRBD1 (5 bases). The CDR3 runs 14 residues. The V end was cut by 0 bases, the J end by 4 bases, with 8 bases between. From germline, CDR1 is SGDLS and CDR2 YYNGEE.

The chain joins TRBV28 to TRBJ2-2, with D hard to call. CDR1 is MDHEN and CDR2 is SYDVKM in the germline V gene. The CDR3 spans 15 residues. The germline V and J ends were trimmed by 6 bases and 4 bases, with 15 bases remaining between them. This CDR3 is CASSPHGPSTGELFF. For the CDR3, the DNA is TGTGCCAGCAGCCCCCACGGGCCTTCCACCGGGGAGCTGTTTTTT.

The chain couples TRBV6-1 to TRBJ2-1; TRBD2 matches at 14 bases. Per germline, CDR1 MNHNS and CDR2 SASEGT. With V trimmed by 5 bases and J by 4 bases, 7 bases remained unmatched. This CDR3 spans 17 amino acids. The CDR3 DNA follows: TGTGCCAGCAGTCCGGGACTAGCGGGGGCTTGGTACAATGAGCAGTTCTTC. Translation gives CASSPGLAGAWYNEQFF.

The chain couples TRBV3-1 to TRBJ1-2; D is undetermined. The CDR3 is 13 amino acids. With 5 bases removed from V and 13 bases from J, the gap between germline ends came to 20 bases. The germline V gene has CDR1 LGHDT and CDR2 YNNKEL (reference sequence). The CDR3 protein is CASSTGQGDRATF. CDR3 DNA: TGTGCCAGCAGCACCGGCCAAGGAGATAGAGCCACCTTC.

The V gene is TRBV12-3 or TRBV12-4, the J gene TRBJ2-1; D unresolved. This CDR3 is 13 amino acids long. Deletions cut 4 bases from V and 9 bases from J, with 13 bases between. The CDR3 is CASSSPEGFEQFF. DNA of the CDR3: TGTGCCAGCAGTTCCCCCGAAGGTTTTGAGCAGTTCTTC.

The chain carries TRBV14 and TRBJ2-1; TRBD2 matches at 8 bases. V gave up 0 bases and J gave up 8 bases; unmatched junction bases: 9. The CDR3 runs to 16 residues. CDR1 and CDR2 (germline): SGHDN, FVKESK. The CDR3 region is CASSQDISGKVYEQFF. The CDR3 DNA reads TGTGCCAGCAGCCAAGATATTAGCGGGAAGGTCTATGAGCAGTTCTTC.

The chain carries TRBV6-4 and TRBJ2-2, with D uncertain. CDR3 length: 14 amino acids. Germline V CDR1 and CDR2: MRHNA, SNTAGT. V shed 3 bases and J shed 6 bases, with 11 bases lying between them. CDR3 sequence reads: CASSDTFRAGELFF. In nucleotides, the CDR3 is TGTGCCAGCAGTGATACATTTCGAGCCGGGGAGCTGTTTTTT.

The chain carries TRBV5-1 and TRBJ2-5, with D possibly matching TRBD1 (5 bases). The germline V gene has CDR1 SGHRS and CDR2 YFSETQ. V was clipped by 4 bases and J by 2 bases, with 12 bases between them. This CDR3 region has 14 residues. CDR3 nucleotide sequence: TGCGCCAGCAGCCCGATGGACACACAAGAGACCCAGTACTTC. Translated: CASSPMDTQETQYF.

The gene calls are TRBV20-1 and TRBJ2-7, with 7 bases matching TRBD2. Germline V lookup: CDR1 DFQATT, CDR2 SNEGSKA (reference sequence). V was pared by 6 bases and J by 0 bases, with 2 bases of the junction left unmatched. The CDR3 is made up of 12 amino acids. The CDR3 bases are TGCAGTGCGGGGGGGAGCTCCTACGAGCAGTACTTC. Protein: CSAGGSSYEQYF.

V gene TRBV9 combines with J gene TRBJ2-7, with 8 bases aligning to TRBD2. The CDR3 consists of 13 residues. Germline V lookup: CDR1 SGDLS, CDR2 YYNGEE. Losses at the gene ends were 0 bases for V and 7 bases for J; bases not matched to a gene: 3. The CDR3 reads CASSVVTGGEQYF. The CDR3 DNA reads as TGTGCCAGCAGCGTAGTGACGGGGGGGGAGCAGTACTTC. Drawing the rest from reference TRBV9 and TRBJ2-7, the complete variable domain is DSGVTQTPKHLITATGQRVTLRCSPRSGDLSVYWYQQSLDQGLQFLIQYYNGEERAKGNILERFSAQQFPDLHSELNLSSLELGDSALYFCASSVVTGGEQYFGPGTRLTVT.

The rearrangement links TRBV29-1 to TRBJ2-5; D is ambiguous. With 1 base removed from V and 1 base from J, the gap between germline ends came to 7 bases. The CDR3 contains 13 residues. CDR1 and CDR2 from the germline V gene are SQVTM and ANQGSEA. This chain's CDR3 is CSVEGEIQETQYF. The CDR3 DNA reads TGCAGCGTTGAAGGTGAAATCCAAGAGACCCAGTACTTC.

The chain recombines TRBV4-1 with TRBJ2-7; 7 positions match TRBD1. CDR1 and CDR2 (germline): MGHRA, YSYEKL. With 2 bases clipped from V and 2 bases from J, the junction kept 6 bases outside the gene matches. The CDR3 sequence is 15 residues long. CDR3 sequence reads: CASSQSGRGTYEQYF. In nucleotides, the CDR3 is TGCGCCAGCAGCCAATCCGGCAGGGGGACCTACGAGCAGTACTTC.

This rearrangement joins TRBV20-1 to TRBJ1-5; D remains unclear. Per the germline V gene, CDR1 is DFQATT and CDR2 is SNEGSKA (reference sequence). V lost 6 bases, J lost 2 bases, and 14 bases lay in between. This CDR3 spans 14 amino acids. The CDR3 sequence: CSASKEEGNQPQHF. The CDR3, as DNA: TGCAGTGCATCCAAGGAAGAAGGCAATCAGCCCCAGCATTTT.

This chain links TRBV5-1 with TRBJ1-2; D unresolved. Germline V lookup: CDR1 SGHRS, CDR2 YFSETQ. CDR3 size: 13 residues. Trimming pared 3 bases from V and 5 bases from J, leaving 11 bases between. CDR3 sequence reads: CASSSLTTYGYTF. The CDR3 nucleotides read TGCGCCAGCAGCTCTCTGACCACGTATGGCTACACCTTC.

The CDR3 here is CASSLQWTPQNIQYF. The CDR3 DNA is TGTGCCAGCAGTTTACAGTGGACACCTCAAAACATTCAGTACTTC. The chain combines TRBV27 with TRBJ2-4; perhaps TRBD1 as D (5 bases). CDR1 and CDR2 from the germline V gene are MNHEY and SMNVEV (reference sequence). Trimming took 2 bases from V and 5 from J, leaving 13 bases between them. The CDR3 length is 15 residues.

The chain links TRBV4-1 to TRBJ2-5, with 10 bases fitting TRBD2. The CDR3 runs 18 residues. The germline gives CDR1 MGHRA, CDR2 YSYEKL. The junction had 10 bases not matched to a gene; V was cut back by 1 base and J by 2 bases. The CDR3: CASSQVASGGRGQETQYF. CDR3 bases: TGCGCCAGCAGCCAAGTAGCTAGCGGGGGAAGAGGGCAAGAGACCCAGTACTTC.

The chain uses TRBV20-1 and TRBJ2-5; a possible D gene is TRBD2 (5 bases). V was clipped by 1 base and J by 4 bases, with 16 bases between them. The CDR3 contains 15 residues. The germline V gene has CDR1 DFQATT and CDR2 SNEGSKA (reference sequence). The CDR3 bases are TGCAGTGCTAGAGTGGACCCCCAGAGGGTAGAGACCCAGTACTTC. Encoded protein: CSARVDPQRVETQYF.

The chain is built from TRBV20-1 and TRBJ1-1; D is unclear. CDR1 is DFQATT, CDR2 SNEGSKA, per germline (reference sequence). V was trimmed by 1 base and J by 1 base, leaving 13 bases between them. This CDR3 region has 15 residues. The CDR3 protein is CSARVVATGNTEAFF. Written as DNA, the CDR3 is TGCAGTGCTAGAGTCGTTGCGACTGGGAACACTGAAGCTTTCTTT.

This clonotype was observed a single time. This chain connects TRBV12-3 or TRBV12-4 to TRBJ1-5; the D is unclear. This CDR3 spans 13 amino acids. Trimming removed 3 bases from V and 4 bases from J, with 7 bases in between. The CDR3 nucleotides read TGTGCCAGCAGTTTTGGGCCTAATCAGCCCCAGCATTTT. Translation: CASSFGPNQPQHF.